This is a list of T cell receptor beta chains from one sample in a study of blood T cell repertoires in COVID-19. Assay used: immunoSEQ multiplex PCR; TCRdb lists only in-frame clones, some missing. The sample yields 300,000 to 450,000 clones, about four fifths seen once. The specimen sequenced was peripheral blood. The receptors stem from a human donor with acute or convalescent COVID-19. The donor label of this sample is uncertain. Each CDR3 is given with its conserved first and last residue. The D gene is left open where the match is weak. For some rows the clone size is stated as once, few or many, or as a class when expanded; others skip it.

CDR3: CASSRYLTDSNQPQHF
DNA: TGCGCCAGCAGCCGATACCTGACAGATAGCAATCAGCCCCAGCATTTT
V: TRBV4-1
J: TRBJ1-5
D: NA
size: NA

CDR3: CASTRQGGPIYGYTF
DNA: TGTGCCAGCACCCGACAGGGAGGCCCCATCTATGGCTACACCTTC
V: TRBV6-5
J: TRBJ1-2
D: TRBD1
size: NA

CDR3: CASSPGLAGTFGTKNIQYF
DNA: TGCGCCAGCAGCCCTGGACTAGCGGGGACGTTCGGAACCAAAAACATTCAGTACTTC
V: TRBV5-1
J: TRBJ2-4
D: TRBD2
size: NA

CDR3: CASSVGTVVNYGYTF
DNA: TGTGCCAGCTCAGTGGGGACAGTAGTTAACTATGGCTACACCTTC
V: TRBV18
J: TRBJ1-2
D: TRBD1
size: NA

CDR3: CASTWGLNTDTQYF
DNA: TGTGCCAGCACCTGGGGGCTAAACACAGATACGCAGTATTTT
V: TRBV11-2
J: TRBJ2-3
D: NA
size: NA

CDR3: CASRDLRVYGYTF
DNA: TGTGCCAGCCGGGACTTGAGGGTTTATGGCTACACCTTC
V: TRBV5-8
J: TRBJ1-2
D: NA
size: NA

CDR3: CASTLGRATEAFF
DNA: TGTGCCAGCACCCTGGGGAGGGCCACTGAAGCTTTCTTT
V: TRBV3-1/TRBV3-2
J: TRBJ1-1
D: NA
size: few

CDR3: CASSLARDRGKGDDEKLFF
DNA: TGTGCCAGCAGCTTAGCCCGGGACAGGGGCAAAGGGGATGATGAAAAACTGTTTTTT
V: TRBV7-9
J: TRBJ1-4
D: TRBD1
size: NA

CDR3: CASRRQGVGNTIYF
DNA: TGTGCCAGCAGACGACAGGGGGTCGGAAACACCATATATTTT
V: TRBV6-5
J: TRBJ1-3
D: TRBD1
size: NA

CDR3: CATSRGGDPDTQYF
DNA: TGTGCCACCAGCAGAGGGGGCGACCCAGATACGCAGTATTTT
V: TRBV15
J: TRBJ2-3
D: NA
size: NA

CDR3: CASSPGSETQYF
DNA: TGTGCCAGCAGTCCGGGATCCGAGACCCAGTACTTC
V: TRBV27
J: TRBJ2-5
D: NA
size: once

CDR3: CATKDRGSGGTEAFF
DNA: TGTGCCACCAAGGACAGGGGTAGTGGTGGCACTGAAGCTTTCTTT
V: TRBV19
J: TRBJ1-1
D: TRBD1
size: NA

CDR3: CASTPGRTDTQYF
DNA: TGTGCCAGCACCCCCGGGAGAACAGATACGCAGTATTTT
V: TRBV7-9
J: TRBJ2-3
D: NA
size: once

CDR3: CASSPPSRRGQYEQYF
DNA: TGTGCCAGCTCACCCCCGTCTCGGCGGGGGCAATACGAGCAGTACTTC
V: TRBV18
J: TRBJ2-7
D: NA
size: NA

CDR3: CASSQAWPDSNQPQHF
DNA: TGCGCCAGCAGCCAAGCCTGGCCCGATAGCAATCAGCCCCAGCATTTT
V: TRBV4-1
J: TRBJ1-5
D: NA
size: NA

CDR3: CATSRDPTGSPLHF
DNA: TGTGCCACCAGCAGAGATCCGACAGGGTCACCCCTCCACTTT
V: TRBV15
J: TRBJ1-6
D: TRBD1
size: NA

CDR3: CASSIRTGGETQYF
DNA: TGTGCCAGTAGTATCCGGACAGGAGGTGAGACCCAGTACTTC
V: TRBV19
J: TRBJ2-5
D: TRBD1
size: NA

CDR3: CASSPPSLQTQYF
DNA: TGTGCCAGCTCACCCCCGTCCCTACAGACCCAGTACTTC
V: TRBV18
J: TRBJ2-5
D: NA
size: NA

CDR3: CASSTTPNFHENNEQFF
DNA: TGTGCCAGTAGTACGACACCCAACTTCCACGAAAACAATGAGCAGTTCTTC
V: TRBV19
J: TRBJ2-1
D: NA
size: NA

CDR3: CATSRAREVYEQYF
DNA: TGTGCCACCAGCAGGGCCCGGGAGGTCTACGAGCAGTACTTC
V: TRBV15
J: TRBJ2-7
D: TRBD2
size: NA

CDR3: CASSLGTPNQPQHF
DNA: TGCGCCAGCAGCCTAGGGACACCAAATCAGCCCCAGCATTTT
V: TRBV5-1
J: TRBJ1-5
D: NA
size: NA

CDR3: CASSGAVSTDTQYF
DNA: TGTGCCAGCAGCGGCGCCGTTAGCACAGATACGCAGTATTTT
V: TRBV9
J: TRBJ2-3
D: NA
size: NA

CDR3: CASSQSTGSNSPLHF
DNA: TGTGCCAGCAGCCAATCGACAGGTAGCAATTCACCCCTCCACTTT
V: TRBV4-2
J: TRBJ1-6
D: NA
size: few

CDR3: CASSQYGGANAGTDTQYF
DNA: TGTGCCAGCAGCCAATACGGGGGGGCCAATGCAGGCACAGATACGCAGTATTTT
V: TRBV3-1/TRBV3-2
J: TRBJ2-3
D: TRBD2
size: once

CDR3: CASSDQLNTEAFF
DNA: TGCGCCAGCAGTGATCAGTTGAACACTGAAGCTTTCTTT
V: TRBV10-1
J: TRBJ1-1
D: NA
size: NA

CDR3: CASSRLATNEKLFF
DNA: TGCGCCAGCAGCAGACTTGCAACTAATGAAAAACTGTTTTTT
V: TRBV5-1
J: TRBJ1-4
D: NA
size: few

CDR3: CASSMASATDTQYF
DNA: TGTGCCAGTAGTATGGCTAGCGCCACAGATACGCAGTATTTT
V: TRBV19
J: TRBJ2-3
D: NA
size: NA

CDR3: CASSLDRGVYNEQFF
DNA: TGTGCCAGTAGTCTCGACAGGGGGGTCTACAATGAGCAGTTCTTC
V: TRBV19
J: TRBJ2-1
D: TRBD1
size: NA

CDR3: CASSPQVHSNQPQHF
DNA: TGTGCCAGTAGTCCCCAGGTTCACAGCAATCAGCCCCAGCATTTT
V: TRBV19
J: TRBJ1-5
D: NA
size: few

CDR3: CASSEATYEAFF
DNA: TGTGCCAGCAGTGAAGCCACTTATGAAGCTTTCTTT
V: TRBV2
J: TRBJ1-1
D: NA
size: NA

CDR3: CASSSLVGGELFF
DNA: TGTGCCAGCAGTTCCCTAGTTGGCGGGGAGCTGTTTTTT
V: TRBV12-3/TRBV12-4
J: TRBJ2-2
D: NA
size: once

CDR3: CASRFIGTGHEKLFF
DNA: TGTGCCAGCAGGTTCATCGGGACAGGGCATGAAAAACTGTTTTTT
V: TRBV6-5
J: TRBJ1-4
D: TRBD1
size: few

CDR3: CASSYDGGRNQPQHF
DNA: TGTGCCAGCAGTTACGATGGAGGGCGCAATCAGCCCCAGCATTTT
V: TRBV6-5
J: TRBJ1-5
D: NA
size: NA

CDR3: CASSIWTGGSYGYTF
DNA: TGTGCCAGCAGCATCTGGACAGGGGGAAGCTATGGCTACACCTTC
V: TRBV21-1
J: TRBJ1-2
D: NA
size: NA

CDR3: CASNGQFSGNTIYF
DNA: TGTGCCAGCAACGGACAGTTCTCTGGAAACACCATATATTTT
V: TRBV2
J: TRBJ1-3
D: NA
size: NA

CDR3: CASRPPRQVRTEAFF
DNA: TGTGCCAGCAGGCCCCCCAGACAGGTACGAACTGAAGCTTTCTTT
V: TRBV6-5
J: TRBJ1-1
D: NA
size: few

CDR3: CASSRTWNTEAFF
DNA: TGTGCCAGCAGCCGCACATGGAACACTGAAGCTTTCTTT
V: TRBV7-8
J: TRBJ1-1
D: NA
size: NA

CDR3: CASSQVAGQGGNTEAFF
DNA: TGTGCCAGCAGCCAAGTGGCGGGACAGGGGGGCAACACTGAAGCTTTCTTT
V: TRBV4-2
J: TRBJ1-1
D: TRBD1
size: NA

CDR3: CASSPPSVLRSTDTQYF
DNA: TGTGCCAGCAGTCCACCCTCAGTCTTGAGGAGCACAGATACGCAGTATTTT
V: TRBV6-6
J: TRBJ2-3
D: NA
size: NA

CDR3: CASSQEGLIRDSEAFF
DNA: TGTGCCAGCAGCCAAGAAGGGTTAATTCGGGATTCTGAAGCTTTCTTT
V: TRBV3-1/TRBV3-2
J: TRBJ1-1
D: NA
size: NA

CDR3: CASSGTGQGFYEQYF
DNA: TGTGCCAGCAGCGGTACGGGACAGGGGTTTTACGAGCAGTACTTC
V: TRBV11-1
J: TRBJ2-7
D: TRBD1
size: NA

CDR3: CASSLGLPFYEQYF
DNA: TGTGCCAGCAGCTTGGGACTCCCTTTCTACGAGCAGTACTTC
V: TRBV11-2
J: TRBJ2-7
D: NA
size: NA

CDR3: CASSLEGPGGVGYTF
DNA: TGTGCCAGCAGCTTAGAGGGACCAGGGGGCGTTGGCTACACCTTC
V: TRBV7-8
J: TRBJ1-2
D: TRBD1
size: NA

CDR3: CAISAGRVTGGPDGDIQYF
DNA: TGTGCCATCAGTGCCGGGAGGGTGACGGGAGGGCCTGATGGAGACATTCAGTACTTC
V: TRBV10-3
J: TRBJ2-4
D: TRBD2
size: NA

CDR3: CASSDLAGLSYEQYF
DNA: TGTGCCAGCAGTGACCTAGCGGGGCTCTCCTACGAGCAGTACTTC
V: TRBV6-1
J: TRBJ2-7
D: TRBD2
size: NA

CDR3: CASSIVPGGYGYTF
DNA: TGTGCCAGTAGTATAGTTCCAGGTGGTTATGGCTACACCTTC
V: TRBV19
J: TRBJ1-2
D: NA
size: NA

CDR3: CASSKAMDRYQETQYF
DNA: TGTGCCAGTAGTAAAGCTATGGACAGATACCAAGAGACCCAGTACTTC
V: TRBV19
J: TRBJ2-5
D: NA
size: NA

CDR3: CASSSPPAASGISNEQFF
DNA: TGTGCCAGCAGCTCGCCCCCCGCCGCTAGCGGGATATCCAATGAGCAGTTCTTC
V: TRBV11-2
J: TRBJ2-1
D: TRBD2
size: NA

CDR3: CASSERPGSTEAFF
DNA: TGTGCCAGCAGTGAAAGGCCGGGATCCACTGAAGCTTTCTTT
V: TRBV6-1
J: TRBJ1-1
D: NA
size: NA

CDR3: CASSQAPGGTGNTIYF
DNA: TGCGCCAGCAGCCAAGCCCCGGGGGGGACCGGAAACACCATATATTTT
V: TRBV5-1
J: TRBJ1-3
D: NA
size: once

CDR3: CASSGGRGEEETQYF
DNA: TGTGCCAGCAGCGGGGGGCGGGGGGAGGAAGAGACCCAGTACTTC
V: TRBV5-8
J: TRBJ2-5
D: TRBD2
size: NA

CDR3: CASSVGERRETQYF
DNA: TGTGCCAGCAGCGTAGGAGAGCGGAGAGAGACCCAGTACTTC
V: TRBV9
J: TRBJ2-5
D: NA
size: once

CDR3: CASSKFGGEDEDTEAFF
DNA: TGTGCCAGCAGCAAATTTGGGGGGGAGGATGAGGACACTGAAGCTTTCTTT
V: TRBV21-1
J: TRBJ1-1
D: NA
size: NA

CDR3: CSASSGIEYEQYF
DNA: TGCAGTGCTAGTAGCGGGATAGAATACGAGCAGTACTTC
V: TRBV20-1
J: TRBJ2-7
D: TRBD2
size: once

CDR3: CSVDTGRGSYEQYF
DNA: TGCAGCGTTGACACAGGGCGCGGGTCCTACGAGCAGTACTTC
V: TRBV29-1
J: TRBJ2-7
D: NA
size: few